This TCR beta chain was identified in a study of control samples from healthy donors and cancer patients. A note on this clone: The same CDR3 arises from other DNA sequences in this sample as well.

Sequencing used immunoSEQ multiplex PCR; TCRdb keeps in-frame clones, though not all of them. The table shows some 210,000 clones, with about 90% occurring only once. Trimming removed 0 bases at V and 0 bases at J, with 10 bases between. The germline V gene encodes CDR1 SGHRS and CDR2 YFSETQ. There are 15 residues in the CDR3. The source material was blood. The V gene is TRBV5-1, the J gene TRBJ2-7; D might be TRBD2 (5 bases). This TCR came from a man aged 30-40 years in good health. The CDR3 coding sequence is TGCGCCAGCAGCTTGGCCTCGGGGTCCTCCTACGAGCAGTACTTC. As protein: CASSLASGSSYEQYF.